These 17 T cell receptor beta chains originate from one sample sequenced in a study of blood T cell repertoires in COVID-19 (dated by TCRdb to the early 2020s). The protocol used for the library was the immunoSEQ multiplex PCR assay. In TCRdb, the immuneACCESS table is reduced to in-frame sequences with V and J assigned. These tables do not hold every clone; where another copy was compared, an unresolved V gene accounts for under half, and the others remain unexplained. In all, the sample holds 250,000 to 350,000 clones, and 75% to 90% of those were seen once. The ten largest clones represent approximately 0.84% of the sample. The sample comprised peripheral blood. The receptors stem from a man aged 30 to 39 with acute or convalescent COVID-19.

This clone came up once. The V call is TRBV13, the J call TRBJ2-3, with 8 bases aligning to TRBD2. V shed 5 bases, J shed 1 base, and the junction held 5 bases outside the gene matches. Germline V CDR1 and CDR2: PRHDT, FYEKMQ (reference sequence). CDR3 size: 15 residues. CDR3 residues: CASSKTSVGTDTQYF. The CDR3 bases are TGTGCCAGCAGCAAGACTAGCGTGGGCACAGATACGCAGTATTTT.

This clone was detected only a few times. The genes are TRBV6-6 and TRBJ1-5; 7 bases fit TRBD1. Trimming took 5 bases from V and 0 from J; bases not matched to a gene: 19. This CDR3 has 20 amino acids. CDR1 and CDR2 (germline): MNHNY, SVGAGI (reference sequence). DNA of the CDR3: TGTGCCAGCAGTCGGACCACAGGGGCCCGAGACCTCTATAGCAATCAGCCCCAGCATTTT. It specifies CASSRTTGARDLYSNQPQHF.

The chain's CDR3 is CAWRLQVSGNTIYF. CDR3 DNA sequence: TGTGCCTGGAGGTTACAGGTTTCTGGAAACACCATATATTTT. The chain uses TRBV30 and TRBJ1-3; tentative D call: TRBD1 (5 bases). Germline V gene data show CDR1 as GTSNPN and CDR2 as SVGIG (reference sequence). The CDR3 extends over 14 amino acids. V was cut by 3 bases and J by 1 base, with 10 bases left in between.

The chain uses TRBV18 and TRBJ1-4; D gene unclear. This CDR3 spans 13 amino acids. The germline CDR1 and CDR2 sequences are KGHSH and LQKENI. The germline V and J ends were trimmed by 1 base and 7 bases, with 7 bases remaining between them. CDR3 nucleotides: TGTGCCAGCTCACCACGAGGGTCTGAAAAACTGTTTTTT. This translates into CASSPRGSEKLFF.

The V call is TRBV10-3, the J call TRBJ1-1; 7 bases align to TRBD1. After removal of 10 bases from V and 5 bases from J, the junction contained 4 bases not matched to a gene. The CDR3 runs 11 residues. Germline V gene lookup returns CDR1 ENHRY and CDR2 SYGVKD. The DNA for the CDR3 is TGTGCCACCGCAGGGGGAACTGAAGCTTTCTTT. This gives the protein CATAGGTEAFF.

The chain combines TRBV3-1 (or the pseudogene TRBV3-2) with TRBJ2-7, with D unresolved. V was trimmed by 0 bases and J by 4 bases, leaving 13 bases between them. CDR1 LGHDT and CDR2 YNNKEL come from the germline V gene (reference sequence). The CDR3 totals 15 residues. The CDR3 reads CASSQDGRFPYEQYF. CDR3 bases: TGTGCCAGCAGCCAAGATGGCAGGTTCCCTTACGAGCAGTACTTC.

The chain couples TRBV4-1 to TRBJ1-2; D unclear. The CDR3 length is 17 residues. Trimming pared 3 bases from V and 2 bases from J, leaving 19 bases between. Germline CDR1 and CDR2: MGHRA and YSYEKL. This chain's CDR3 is CASSHKTSPGVNYGYTF. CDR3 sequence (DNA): TGCGCCAGCAGCCATAAAACATCCCCCGGGGTCAACTATGGCTACACCTTC.

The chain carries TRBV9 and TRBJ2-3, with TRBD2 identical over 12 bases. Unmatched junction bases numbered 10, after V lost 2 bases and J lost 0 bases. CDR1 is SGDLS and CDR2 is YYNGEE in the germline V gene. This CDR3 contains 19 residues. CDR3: CASSVTPSGRGTSTDTQYF. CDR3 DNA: TGTGCCAGCAGCGTTACCCCTAGCGGGAGGGGAACTAGCACAGATACGCAGTATTTT. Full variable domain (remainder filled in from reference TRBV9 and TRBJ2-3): DSGVTQTPKHLITATGQRVTLRCSPRSGDLSVYWYQQSLDQGLQFLIQYYNGEERAKGNILERFSAQQFPDLHSELNLSSLELGDSALYFCASSVTPSGRGTSTDTQYFGPGTRLTVL.

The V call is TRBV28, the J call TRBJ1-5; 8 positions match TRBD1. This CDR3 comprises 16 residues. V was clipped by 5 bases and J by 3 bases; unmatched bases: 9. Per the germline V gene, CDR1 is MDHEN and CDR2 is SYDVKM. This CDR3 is CASSTITGGFNQPQHF. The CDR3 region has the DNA TGTGCCAGCAGTACCATTACAGGGGGTTTCAATCAGCCCCAGCATTTT.

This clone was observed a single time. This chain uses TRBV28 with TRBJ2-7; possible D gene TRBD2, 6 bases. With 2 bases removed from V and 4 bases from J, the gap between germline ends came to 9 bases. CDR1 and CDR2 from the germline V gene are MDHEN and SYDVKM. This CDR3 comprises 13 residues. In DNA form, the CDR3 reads TGTGCCAGCAGTTTAGTCGGGAGATACGAGCAGTACTTC. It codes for CASSLVGRYEQYF. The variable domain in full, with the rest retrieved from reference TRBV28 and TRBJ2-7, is DVKVTQSSRYLVKRTGEKVFLECVQDMDHENMFWYRQDPGLGLRLIYFSYDVKMKEKGDIPEGYSVSREKKERFSLILESASTNQTSMYLCASSLVGRYEQYFGPGTRLTVT.

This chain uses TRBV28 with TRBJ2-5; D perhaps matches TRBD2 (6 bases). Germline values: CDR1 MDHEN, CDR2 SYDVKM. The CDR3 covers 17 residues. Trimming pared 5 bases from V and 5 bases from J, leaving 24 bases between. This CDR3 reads CASSRPGLTGVGETQYF. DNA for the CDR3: TGTGCCAGCAGTCGGCCAGGTTTGACGGGAGTCGGGGAGACCCAGTACTTC.

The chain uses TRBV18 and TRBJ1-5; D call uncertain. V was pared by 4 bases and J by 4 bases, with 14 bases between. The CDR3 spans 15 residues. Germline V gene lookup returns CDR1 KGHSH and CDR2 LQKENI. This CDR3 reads CASSRRGVDNQPQHF. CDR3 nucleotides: TGTGCCAGCTCACGTCGGGGAGTTGATAATCAGCCCCAGCATTTT.

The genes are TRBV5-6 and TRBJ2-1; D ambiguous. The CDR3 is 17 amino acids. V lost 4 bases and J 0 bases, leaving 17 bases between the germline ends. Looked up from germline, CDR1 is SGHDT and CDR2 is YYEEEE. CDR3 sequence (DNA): TGTGCCAGCAGCCACTTCCGGAGAGCAATCTCCTACAATGAGCAGTTCTTC. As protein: CASSHFRRAISYNEQFF.

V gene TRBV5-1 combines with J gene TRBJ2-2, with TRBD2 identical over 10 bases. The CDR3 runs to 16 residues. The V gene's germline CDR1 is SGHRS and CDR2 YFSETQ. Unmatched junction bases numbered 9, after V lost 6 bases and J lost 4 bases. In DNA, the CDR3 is TGCGCCAGCACCGAACATACTAGCGGGACCACCGGGGAGCTGTTTTTT. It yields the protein CASTEHTSGTTGELFF.

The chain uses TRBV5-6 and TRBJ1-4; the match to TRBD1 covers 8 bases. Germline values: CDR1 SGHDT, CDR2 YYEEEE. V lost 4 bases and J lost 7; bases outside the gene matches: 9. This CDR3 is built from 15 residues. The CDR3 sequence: CASSTRQGSREKLFF. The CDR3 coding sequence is TGTGCCAGCAGCACCCGACAGGGGAGTCGTGAAAAACTGTTTTTT.

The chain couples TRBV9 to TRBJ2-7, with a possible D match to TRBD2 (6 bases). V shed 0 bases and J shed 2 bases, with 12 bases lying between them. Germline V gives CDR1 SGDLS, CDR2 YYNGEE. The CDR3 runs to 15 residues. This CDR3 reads CASSVGQGGAYEQYF. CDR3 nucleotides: TGTGCCAGCAGCGTAGGTCAGGGAGGAGCCTACGAGCAGTACTTC.

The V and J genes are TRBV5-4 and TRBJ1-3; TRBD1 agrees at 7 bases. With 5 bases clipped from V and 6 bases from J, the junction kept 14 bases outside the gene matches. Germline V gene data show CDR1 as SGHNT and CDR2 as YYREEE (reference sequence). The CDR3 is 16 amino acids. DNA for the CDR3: TGTGCCAGCAGGATGACAGGGCCGGTCCGAGAAAACACCATATATTTT. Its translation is CASRMTGPVRENTIYF.